What follows are 25 T cell receptor beta chains derived from one specimen sequenced in a study of response to subunit inactivated influenza vaccine. From the RT-PCR reads, TCRdb called clonotypes with MiXCR, one entry per CDR3 protein. The sample records some 500,000 distinct CDR3 sequences, around 25% being singletons. The sequences come from CD4+ T cells sorted from PBMCs, collected more than 4 days after vaccination. These receptors all stem from a man aged 50-59 years who received an inactivated influenza vaccine.

J is TRBJ1-5 and V is TRBV20-1; D may be TRBD1 (5 bases). The germline V gene has CDR1 DFQATT and CDR2 SNEGSKA (reference sequence). V dropped 1 base and J dropped 0 bases, with 10 bases sitting between them. CDR3 length equals 15 residues. The CDR3 protein is CSARGWGDSNQPQHF. The CDR3 DNA reads as TGCAGTGCTAGAGGTTGGGGGGATAGCAATCAGCCCCAGCATTTT.

The CDR3 loop is CSTPRQGSNQPQHF. In nucleotides, the CDR3 is TGCAGTACCCCGCGGCAGGGAAGCAATCAGCCCCAGCATTTT. The chain combines TRBV20-1 with TRBJ1-5; possible D gene TRBD1, 5 bases. Deletions cut 8 bases from V and 1 base from J, with 15 bases between. The germline V gene has CDR1 DFQATT and CDR2 SNEGSKA (reference sequence). The CDR3 is 14 amino acids.

The chain couples TRBV6-6 to TRBJ1-2, with TRBD1 as a possible D gene (6 bases). The length of the CDR3 is 13 residues. Trimming removed 6 bases at V and 2 bases at J, with 10 bases between. The V gene's germline CDR1 is MNHNY and CDR2 SVGAGI (reference sequence). Here the CDR3 reads CASRYRENYGYTF. As DNA, the CDR3 is TGTGCCAGCAGGTACAGGGAAAACTATGGCTACACCTTC.

V is TRBV7-6 and J is TRBJ2-1; the match to TRBD2 covers 11 bases. Germline V lookup: CDR1 SGHVS, CDR2 FNYEAQ. CDR3 length equals 16 residues. The V segment lost 5 bases and the J segment 3 bases; nucleotides outside the gene matches: 6. This chain's CDR3 is CASSRAGTSGYNEQFF. The CDR3 bases are TGTGCCAGCAGCCGAGCCGGGACTAGCGGCTACAATGAGCAGTTCTTC. The entire variable domain, with the rest obtained from reference TRBV7-6 and TRBJ2-1, is as follows: GAGVSQSPRYKVTKRGQDVALRCDPISGHVSLYWYRQALGQGPEFLTYFNYEAQQDKSGLPNDRFSAERPEGSISTLTIQRTEQRDSAMYRCASSRAGTSGYNEQFFGPGTRLTVL.

The genes are TRBV12-3 or TRBV12-4 and TRBJ2-1; D is perhaps TRBD1 (6 bases). V lost 6 bases and J lost 0, with 12 bases in between. The CDR3 is made up of 15 amino acids. The CDR3: CASRRTESSYNEQFF. In DNA form, the CDR3 reads TGTGCCAGCAGACGGACAGAAAGCTCCTACAATGAGCAGTTCTTC.

The sample holds many counts of this clonotype. The V call is TRBV18, the J call TRBJ2-3; D unresolved. Trimming cost V 0 bases and J 0 bases, with 10 bases left between them. CDR1 is KGHSH, CDR2 LQKENI, per germline. The CDR3 is 16 residues long. CDR3 coding DNA: TGTGCCAGCTCACCACCGTTTCACGGGAGCACAGATACGCAGTATTTT. It codes for CASSPPFHGSTDTQYF.

The J gene is TRBJ2-7, the V gene TRBV7-8, with D unresolved. Germline lookup yields CDR1 SGHVS and CDR2 FQNEAQ. This CDR3 region has 14 residues. The germline V and J ends were trimmed by 2 bases and 6 bases, with 14 bases remaining between them. CDR3 DNA: TGTGCCAGCAGCTTACTTCTGGGTGAAGGCGAGCAGTACTTC. It codes for CASSLLLGEGEQYF.

The J gene is TRBJ2-1, the V gene TRBV28; D not certain. Germline CDR1 and CDR2: MDHEN and SYDVKM. The ends were cut back, 5 bases at V and 0 bases at J, with 14 bases in the middle. CDR3 length: 16 residues. The CDR3 bases are TGTGCCAGCAGTCGAAGACGGTGGGGCTCCTACAATGAGCAGTTCTTC. This translates into CASSRRRWGSYNEQFF.

The gene calls are TRBV6-1 and TRBJ1-5; TRBD1 matches at 8 bases. Trimming at V came to 5 bases and at J to 3 bases, leaving 6 bases not matched to a gene. Germline lookup yields CDR1 MNHNS and CDR2 SASEGT. The CDR3 covers 15 residues. CDR3 protein: CASSRDRTSNQPQHF. The CDR3 DNA is TGTGCCAGCAGTCGGGACAGGACCTCCAATCAGCCCCAGCATTTT.

A remark on this clonotype: One end of the junction fails to match germline, which may point to a read error. This rearrangement joins TRBV20-1 to TRBJ2-2; 10 nucleotides match TRBD2. This CDR3 has 16 amino acids. Germline V lookup: CDR1 DFQATT, CDR2 SNEGSKA (reference sequence). This CDR3 reads CCARHASGSNTGELFF. CDR3 nucleotide sequence: TGCTGTGCTAGACATGCTAGCGGGAGCAACACCGGGGAGCTGTTTTTT.

This clonotype was seen a handful of times. This chain's CDR3 is CASSPRAGYVYNEQFF. In nucleotides, the CDR3 is TGTGCCAGCAGCCCTCGGGCAGGGTACGTCTACAATGAGCAGTTCTTC. The rearrangement joins TRBV21-1 to TRBJ2-1; the DNA was not compared with TRBD1, the D call given in the table. TRBV21-1 is a pseudogene locus. The CDR3 spans 16 residues.

This clonotype was counted between two and nine times. This chain uses TRBV24-1 with TRBJ2-7; D is perhaps TRBD2 (6 bases). V was clipped by 9 bases and J by 1 base, with 12 bases between them. Germline V lookup: CDR1 KGHDR, CDR2 SFDVKD. The CDR3 is made up of 13 amino acids. The CDR3 reads CATGRDGSYEQYF. CDR3 sequence (DNA): TGTGCCACCGGGCGGGACGGGTCCTACGAGCAGTACTTC.

The genes are TRBV20-1 and TRBJ1-5; the D is unclear. The CDR3 totals 13 residues. CDR1 and CDR2 from the germline V gene are DFQATT and SNEGSKA (reference sequence). Trimming took 0 bases from V and 0 from J, leaving 3 bases between them. The CDR3 DNA reads TGCAGTGCTAGAGATCATAGCAATCAGCCCCAGCATTTT. This translates into CSARDHSNQPQHF.

This clonotype showed up just a few times. The gene calls are TRBV10-3 and TRBJ2-7; TRBD2 agrees at 13 bases. Looked up from germline, CDR1 is ENHRY and CDR2 is SYGVKD. V shed 3 bases, J shed 5 bases, and the junction held 4 bases outside the gene matches. This CDR3 comprises 15 residues. CDR3 residues: CAISEKGLAGDEQYF. CDR3 DNA sequence: TGTGCCATCAGTGAAAAAGGACTAGCGGGAGACGAGCAGTACTTC.

The chain links TRBV12-3 or TRBV12-4 to TRBJ2-3, with a possible D match to TRBD2 (7 bases). V lost 5 bases, J lost 5 bases, and 11 bases lay in between. The length of the CDR3 is 13 residues. This chain's CDR3 is CASSPRGGDTQYF. In nucleotides, the CDR3 is TGTGCCAGCAGTCCAAGGGGGGGAGATACGCAGTATTTT.

In this sample, this clonotype turned up many times. This chain connects TRBV4-3 to TRBJ2-7; 11 bases align to TRBD2. The CDR3 extends over 15 amino acids. J lost 4 bases, V lost 1 base, and 3 bases had no gene match. Germline V CDR1 and CDR2: LGHNA, YSLEER. The CDR3 DNA follows: TGCGCCAGCAGCCAAGGGCTAGCGGGGGGATACGAGCAGTACTTC. This gives the protein CASSQGLAGGYEQYF.

This clonotype was recorded once. A read error may produce the germline difference seen at one junction end. V gene TRBV20-1 combines with J gene TRBJ2-1, with TRBD2 matching over 10 bases. Germline V lookup: CDR1 DFQATT, CDR2 SNEGSKA (reference sequence). The CDR3 consists of 14 residues. The CDR3 spells CSAALAGAHNEQFF. DNA for the CDR3: TGCAGTGCAGCGCTAGCGGGGGCCCACAACGAGCAGTTCTTC.

The genes are TRBV7-2 and TRBJ2-7, with 10 bases that match TRBD1. CDR3 length: 16 residues. V gave up 5 bases and J gave up 2 bases; unmatched junction bases: 9. The germline CDR1 and CDR2 sequences are SGHTA and FQGNSA. As DNA, the CDR3 is TGTGCCAGCAGCAGAGACCGGGACAGGGGCGCCTACGAGCAGTACTTC. The encoded protein is CASSRDRDRGAYEQYF.

The chain combines TRBV12-3 or TRBV12-4 with TRBJ2-3; D gene uncertain. Trimming stripped 3 bases from V and 11 bases from J, with 12 bases between. The CDR3 runs 12 residues. The DNA for the CDR3 is TGTGCCAGCAGTTTCTTTGGGAACAGGCAGTATTTT. Its protein is CASSFFGNRQYF.

This clonotype was observed a handful of times. The chain employs TRBV4-3 and TRBJ1-5; no reliable D call. Trimming took 1 base from V and 4 from J, leaving 11 bases between them. CDR1 and CDR2 (germline): LGHNA, YSLEER. This CDR3 spans 15 amino acids. The CDR3 is CASSQVAPRNQPQHF. The CDR3 DNA reads TGCGCCAGCAGCCAAGTGGCACCGAGGAATCAGCCCCAGCATTTT.

The genes are TRBV13 and TRBJ1-1; possible D gene TRBD1, 5 bases. V lost 1 base and J lost 4, with 16 bases in between. The CDR3 is made up of 16 amino acids. Looked up from germline, CDR1 is PRHDT and CDR2 is FYEKMQ (reference sequence). CDR3 in amino acids: CASSLVAGLRGTEAFF. In nucleotides, the CDR3 is TGTGCCAGCAGCTTAGTGGCAGGTCTTAGGGGCACTGAAGCTTTCTTT. The variable domain in full, with the rest retrieved from reference TRBV13 and TRBJ1-1, is AAGVIQSPRHLIKEKRETATLKCYPIPRHDTVYWYQQGPGQDPQFLISFYEKMQSDKGSIPDRFSAQQFSDYHSELNMSSLELGDSALYFCASSLVAGLRGTEAFFGQGTRLTVV.

This CDR3 reads CASSLGRLGRRGPDTEAFF. The DNA of the CDR3 is TGTGCCAGCAGCTTAGGACGTTTAGGCAGAAGGGGTCCAGACACTGAAGCTTTCTTT. The V and J genes are TRBV11-1 and TRBJ1-1; a weak D match, TRBD1 (5 bases). Trimming left V 1 base short and J 3 bases short, with 24 bases between. The germline V gene encodes CDR1 SGHAT and CDR2 FQDESV (reference sequence). The CDR3 spans 19 residues.

J is TRBJ2-7 and V is TRBV18; 10 nucleotides line up with TRBD2. V lost 3 bases and J lost 5; bases outside the gene matches: 13. In germline, CDR1 is KGHSH, CDR2 LQKENI. The CDR3 is 17 amino acids. DNA of the CDR3: TGTGCCAGCTCACCCCCCAGAGGGAGCGGGAGGGGCCACGAGCAGTACTTC. Protein product: CASSPPRGSGRGHEQYF.

The chain couples TRBV10-3 to TRBJ2-1; 12 nucleotides line up with TRBD2. The CDR3 has 14 amino acids. V trimming: 6 bases; J trimming: 7 bases; junction bases outside the gene matches: 4. The germline V gene encodes CDR1 ENHRY and CDR2 SYGVKD. Written as DNA, the CDR3 is TGTGCCATCAGCTTGACTAGCGGGAGTAATGAGCAGTTCTTC. It is translated as CAISLTSGSNEQFF.

Concerning this clonotype itself: A read error may explain this, as a much larger clone is one base away. This chain links TRBV18 with TRBJ2-7, with D perhaps TRBD1 (5 bases). Germline CDR1 is KGHSH and CDR2 is LQKENI. The CDR3 length is 14 residues. The ends were cut back, 3 bases at V and 6 bases at J, with 15 bases in the middle. The CDR3 loop reads CASSPRVRAPEQYF. The CDR3 DNA is TGTGCCAGCTCACCCCGGGTCAGGGCCCCCGAGCAGTACTTC. The full variable domain, in which reference TRBV18 and TRBJ2-7 provide the parts outside the CDR3, is NAGVMQNPRHLVRRRGQEARLRCSPMKGHSHVYWYRQLPEEGLKFMVYLQKENIIDESGMPKERFSAEFPKEGPSILRIQQVVRGDSAAYFCASSPRVRAPEQYFGPGTRLTVT.